The T cell receptor (beta chain) under discussion was sequenced for a study of T-cell reconstitution after alpha-beta-depleted transplantation in children. Preparation of the TCRbeta library was carried out with unique molecular identifiers. TCRdb processed the PCR reads anew with MiXCR; each CDR3 protein has one entry. The repertoire holds more than 200,000 distinct CDR3 sequences, with approximately 9.8% as singletons. CDR3 length: 15 residues. V was shortened by 7 bases and J by 0 bases, with 15 bases between the two germline ends. The clonotype was recovered from a human donor who donated a stem cell graft to a child with SCID. The chain employs TRBV12-3 or TRBV12-4 and TRBJ1-1; tentatively, D is TRBD1 (6 bases). The specimen comprised PBMCs from the stem cell graft donor, sampled from the stem cell graft. CDR3 in DNA: TGTGCCAGCACCTACAGGGCGGGGATGAACACTGAAGCTTTCTTT. Protein: CASTYRAGMNTEAFF.